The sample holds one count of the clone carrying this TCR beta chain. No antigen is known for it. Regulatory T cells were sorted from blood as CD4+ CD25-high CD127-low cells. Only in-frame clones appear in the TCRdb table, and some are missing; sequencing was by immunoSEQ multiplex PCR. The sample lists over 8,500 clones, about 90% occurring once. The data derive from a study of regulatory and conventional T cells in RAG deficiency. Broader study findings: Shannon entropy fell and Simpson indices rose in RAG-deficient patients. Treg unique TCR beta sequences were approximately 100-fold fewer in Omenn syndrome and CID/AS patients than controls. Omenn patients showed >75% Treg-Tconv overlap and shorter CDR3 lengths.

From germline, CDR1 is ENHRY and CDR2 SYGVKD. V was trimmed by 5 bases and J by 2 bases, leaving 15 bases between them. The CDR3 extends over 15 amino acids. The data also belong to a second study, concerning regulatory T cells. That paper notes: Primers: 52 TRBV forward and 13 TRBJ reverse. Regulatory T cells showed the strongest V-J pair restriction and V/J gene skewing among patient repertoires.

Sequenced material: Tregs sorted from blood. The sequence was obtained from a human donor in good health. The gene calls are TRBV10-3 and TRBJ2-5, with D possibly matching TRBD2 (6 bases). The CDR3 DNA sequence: TGTGCCATCAGTCCTAGCGACGGTAGGCAAGAGACCCAGTACTTC. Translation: CAISPSDGRQETQYF.